This is a list of T cell receptor beta chains from one sample in a study of control samples from healthy donors and cancer patients. Clones were sequenced by immunoSEQ multiplex PCR, and TCRdb holds only the in-frame ones, with some missing. The table includes around 27,000 clones, around 85% detected once. The source material was PBMCs. The receptors come from a woman in her sixties or seventies with head and neck cancer. The CDR3 runs from the conserved cysteine through the conserved F or W. D genes are given only for firm matches. Some rows mark clone size as missing; the rest say once, few, many or name a class of expanded clone.

CDR3nt,CDR3aa,d_gene,abundance,v_gene,j_gene
TGTGCCAGCAGCCAAGATATAGCACAATCTTGGGAGACCCAGTACTTC,CASSQDIAQSWETQYF,NA,NA,TRBV4-2,TRBJ2-5
TGTGCCAGTAGTTCCCCCCCGACACCGCAAGCTTTCTTT,CASSSPPTPQAFF,NA,NA,TRBV19,TRBJ1-1
TGCAGTGCTAGTTTCGGGAGCGGCACAGATACGCAGTATTTT,CSASFGSGTDTQYF,NA,NA,TRBV20-1,TRBJ2-3
TGTGCCAGCAGCTTAACACAGAGCAATCAGCCCCAGCATTTT,CASSLTQSNQPQHF,NA,NA,TRBV11-2,TRBJ1-5
TGCGCCAGCAGCCAAGGTTCGAGCTCTGGAAACACCATATATTTT,CASSQGSSSGNTIYF,NA,few,TRBV4-3,TRBJ1-3
TGTGCCAGCAGCCAAAACCAGGGGGATACTAGGTCACCCCTCCACTTT,CASSQNQGDTRSPLHF,TRBD1,NA,TRBV14,TRBJ1-6
TGTGCCAGCAGCTTGGCCCCACAGGGGGCGAACACCGGGGAGCTGTTTTTT,CASSLAPQGANTGELFF,TRBD1,NA,TRBV7-6,TRBJ2-2
TGTGCCAGCAGTTACGAAGGGCAGAACTCTGGAAACACCATATATTTT,CASSYEGQNSGNTIYF,NA,NA,TRBV6-5,TRBJ1-3
TGTGCCAGCTCACCAAACAGCCGTGGTATCGAAGCTTTCTTT,CASSPNSRGIEAFF,NA,NA,TRBV18,TRBJ1-1
TGTGCCAGCTCACCACGGAACGGGGACAATCAGCCCCAGCATTTT,CASSPRNGDNQPQHF,NA,few,TRBV18,TRBJ1-5
TGTGCCAGCAGTGAAGGATCTTCTGGAAACACCATATATTTT,CASSEGSSGNTIYF,NA,NA,TRBV6-1,TRBJ1-3
TGTGCCAGTAGTATAGACAAGGCGGAGACCCAGTACTTC,CASSIDKAETQYF,NA,NA,TRBV19,TRBJ2-5
TGTGCTAGTGGTTTGCCCCAACTTGACTACAATGAGCAGTTCTTC,CASGLPQLDYNEQFF,NA,NA,TRBV12-5,TRBJ2-1
TGTGCCAGCAGTTGGGGACTAGCGGGAGAGCAGTACTTC,CASSWGLAGEQYF,TRBD2,NA,TRBV6-6,TRBJ2-7
TGTGCCAGCAGTCGTCCAGAGCAGCCCCAGCATTTT,CASSRPEQPQHF,NA,NA,TRBV6-2/TRBV6-3,TRBJ1-5
TGTGCCAGTAGTGCTCGGACTTTTTATAGCAATCAGCCCCAGCATTTT,CASSARTFYSNQPQHF,NA,NA,TRBV19,TRBJ1-5
TGTGCCAGCAGTGTCCCGGGACTAGCGGGGGGGGTATACACAGATACGCAGTATTTT,CASSVPGLAGGVYTDTQYF,TRBD2,NA,TRBV6-4,TRBJ2-3
TGCAGTGCTAGTGGGACAGGGTCCTACAATGAGCAGTTCTTC,CSASGTGSYNEQFF,TRBD1,few,TRBV20-1,TRBJ2-1
TGTGCCAGCAGTTATCAGGGAGCCTACGAGCAGTACTTC,CASSYQGAYEQYF,NA,NA,TRBV6-6,TRBJ2-7